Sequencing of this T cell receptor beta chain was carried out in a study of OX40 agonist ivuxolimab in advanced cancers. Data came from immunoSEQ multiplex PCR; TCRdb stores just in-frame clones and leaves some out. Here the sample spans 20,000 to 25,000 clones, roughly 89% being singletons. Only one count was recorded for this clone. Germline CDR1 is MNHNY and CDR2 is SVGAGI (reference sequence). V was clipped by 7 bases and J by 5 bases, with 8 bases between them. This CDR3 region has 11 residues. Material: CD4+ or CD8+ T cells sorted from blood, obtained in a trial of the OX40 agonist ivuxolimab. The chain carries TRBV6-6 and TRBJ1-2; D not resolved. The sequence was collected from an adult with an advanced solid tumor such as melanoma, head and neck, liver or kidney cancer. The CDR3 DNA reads TGTGCCAGCATACGCGGTTATGGCTACACCTTC. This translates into CASIRGYGYTF.